This T cell receptor (beta chain) is drawn from a study of T-cell reconstitution after alpha-beta-depleted transplantation in children. TCRbeta library preparation incorporated unique molecular identifiers. TCRdb re-called the PCR reads with MiXCR, one entry per CDR3 protein. Of about 340,000 distinct CDR3 sequences in the sample, approximately 12% are singletons; the top ten hold around 4.5%. Trimming left V 10 bases short and J 6 bases short, with 9 bases between. This CDR3 has 11 residues. Germline values: CDR1 MDHEN, CDR2 SYDVKM. This TCR came from a human donor who donated a stem cell graft to a child with Fanconi anemia. This rearrangement joins TRBV28 to TRBJ2-2; a possible D gene is TRBD2 (6 bases). The sequencing used PBMCs, collected from the stem cell graft. The CDR3 is CATGGSGELFF. The CDR3 region has the DNA TGTGCCACCGGGGGTTCCGGGGAGCTGTTTTTT.